These T cell receptor beta chains were read from a single sample in a study of T cell responses to AZD1222 COVID-19 vaccine. Libraries were prepared by immunoSEQ multiplex PCR; TCRdb keeps only in-frame clonotypes and omits some of them. The sample lists some 170,000 clones, 85% to 95% occurring once. The sample consisted of peripheral blood, taken on day 0 of AZD1222 vaccination. The receptors derive from an adult in good health. CDR3s include the opening cysteine and the closing phenylalanine or tryptophan. The D gene is left open where the match is weak. Clone size appears in some rows only: once, few, many, or a class for an expanded clone.

v_gene	d_gene	j_gene	abundance	CDR3aa	CDR3nt
TRBV14	.	TRBJ2-2	.	CASRPRVDGELFF	TGTGCCAGCAGACCCAGGGTGGACGGGGAGCTGTTTTTT
TRBV2	.	TRBJ2-3	once	CASPGTHTDTQYF	TGTGCCAGCCCAGGGACCCACACAGATACGCAGTATTTT
TRBV28	TRBD1	TRBJ1-4	.	CASSLTGRMDEKLFF	TGTGCCAGCAGTCTGACAGGGCGGATGGATGAAAAACTGTTTTTT
TRBV7-2	.	TRBJ1-6	.	CASSFSDGNSPLHF	TGTGCCAGCAGCTTCTCGGACGGAAATTCACCCCTCCACTTT
TRBV6-5	.	TRBJ1-1	.	CASSYDSGGIEAFF	TGTGCCAGCAGTTACGATTCGGGGGGCATTGAAGCTTTCTTT
TRBV14	.	TRBJ1-6	once	CASSQPSGTSPLHF	TGTGCCAGCAGCCAACCGTCAGGGACGTCACCCCTCCACTTT
TRBV6-5	TRBD1	TRBJ2-7	.	CASSRDRGVDYEQYF	TGTGCCAGCAGCCGGGACAGGGGAGTTGACTACGAGCAGTACTTC
TRBV6-5	.	TRBJ1-1	.	CAERSSPAAEAFF	TGTGCCGAGAGAAGCAGCCCAGCGGCTGAAGCTTTCTTT
TRBV19	.	TRBJ1-1	.	CASSEGVGTEAFF	TGTGCCAGTAGTGAGGGGGTCGGCACTGAAGCTTTCTTT
TRBV18	.	TRBJ1-2	.	CASSRSPTGQQGGGYTF	TGTGCCAGCTCACGATCCCCGACAGGTCAACAAGGCGGTGGCTACACCTTC
TRBV5-4	TRBD1	TRBJ1-1	.	CASSLHRGLYDGTEAFF	TGTGCCAGCAGCTTGCACAGGGGGTTGTATGATGGCACTGAAGCTTTCTTT
TRBV6-5	.	TRBJ2-3	.	CASIAIRLSTDTQYF	TGTGCCAGCATCGCTATCCGCCTTAGCACAGATACGCAGTATTTT
TRBV6-5	TRBD1	TRBJ1-5	.	CASTWTGERGQPQHF	TGTGCCAGCACTTGGACAGGGGAGAGGGGTCAGCCCCAGCATTTT
TRBV6-6	.	TRBJ1-2	.	CASTESNYGYTF	TGTGCCAGTACAGAGTCTAACTATGGCTACACCTTC
TRBV7-2	TRBD1	TRBJ1-2	.	CASSSLGTDYGYTF	TGTGCCAGCAGCTCACTAGGGACAGACTATGGCTACACCTTC
TRBV11-2	.	TRBJ1-1	.	CASSLVTEAFF	TGTGCCAGCAGCTTAGTTACTGAAGCTTTCTTT
TRBV27	.	TRBJ2-7	.	CASSFSLSAGPTEQYF	TGTGCCAGCAGTTTTTCCCTTTCGGCCGGTCCTACCGAGCAGTACTTC
TRBV10-3	TRBD2	TRBJ2-1	.	CAISESKSASGGNEQFF	TGTGCCATCAGTGAGTCGAAGAGTGCTAGCGGGGGCAATGAGCAGTTCTTC
TRBV11-3	TRBD1	TRBJ1-1	.	CASSLPRTGTEAFF	TGTGCCAGCAGCTTACCGCGGACAGGAACTGAAGCTTTCTTT
TRBV28	TRBD1	TRBJ2-7	.	CASSHRTPDREKAYEQYF	TGTGCCAGCAGCCACCGGACCCCGGACAGGGAGAAGGCCTACGAGCAGTACTTC
TRBV7-9	TRBD1	TRBJ1-4	.	CASSSPGGDNEKLFF	TGTGCCAGCAGCTCACCAGGGGGCGATAATGAAAAACTGTTTTTT
TRBV2	.	TRBJ2-5	.	CASGPSEETQYF	TGTGCCAGCGGACCGTCAGAAGAGACCCAGTACTTC
TRBV4-1	.	TRBJ1-5	.	CASSPYDSNQPQHF	TGCGCCAGCAGCCCTTACGATAGCAATCAGCCCCAGCATTTT
TRBV5-1	.	TRBJ1-6	.	CASSLVSGRDNSPLHF	TGCGCCAGCAGCTTGGTCAGTGGGAGGGATAATTCACCCCTCCACTTT
TRBV19	TRBD2	TRBJ2-1	.	CASSINLAGDGEQFF	TGTGCCAGTAGTATCAATCTAGCGGGGGACGGTGAGCAGTTCTTC
TRBV6-5	.	TRBJ1-6	.	CASSYSEGSSPLHF	TGTGCCAGCAGTTACTCGGAGGGGAGCTCACCCCTCCACTTT
TRBV6-5	.	TRBJ2-7	.	CASSYSTVISYEQYF	TGTGCCAGCAGTTACTCGACAGTGATCTCCTACGAGCAGTACTTC
TRBV4-1	.	TRBJ2-2	.	CASSQALQSNTGELFF	TGCGCCAGCAGCCAAGCCTTGCAGTCGAACACCGGGGAGCTGTTTTTT
TRBV5-6	TRBD1	TRBJ2-7	.	CASSFLGQAAYEQYF	TGTGCCAGCAGCTTCCTGGGACAGGCAGCCTACGAGCAGTACTTC
TRBV27	.	TRBJ2-7	.	CASSRVSGEQYF	TGTGCCAGCAGTCGGGTTTCGGGCGAGCAGTACTTC
TRBV6-1	TRBD1	TRBJ1-6	.	CASSMAGQGNSPLHF	TGTGCCAGCAGCATGGCGGGACAGGGAAATTCACCCCTCCACTTT
TRBV7-3	.	TRBJ2-7	.	CASSLNPGSGEQYF	TGTGCCAGCAGCTTAAATCCAGGGTCTGGTGAGCAGTACTTC
TRBV3-1/TRBV3-2	TRBD2	TRBJ2-5	.	CASARAGGGETQYF	TGTGCCAGCGCTCGAGCGGGGGGTGGGGAGACCCAGTACTTC
TRBV19	.	TRBJ2-1	.	CASSPRYNEQFF	TGTGCCAGTAGTCCTCGTTACAATGAGCAGTTCTTC
TRBV5-3	.	TRBJ1-4	.	CARSLVRDSNPSPTNEKLFF	TGTGCCAGAAGCTTGGTTCGGGACTCCAATCCCTCTCCAACTAATGAAAAACTGTTTTTT
TRBV28	.	TRBJ2-2	.	CASSRVAGELFF	TGTGCCAGCAGTCGGGTGGCCGGGGAGCTGTTTTTT
TRBV6-2/TRBV6-3	.	TRBJ1-5	.	CASSQARGFNQPQHF	TGTGCCAGCAGCCAGGCCAGGGGTTTCAATCAGCCCCAGCATTTT
TRBV29-1	.	TRBJ1-1	.	CSVLTGGGNTEAFF	TGCAGCGTTCTAACCGGGGGAGGGAACACTGAAGCTTTCTTT
TRBV7-9	TRBD2	TRBJ2-2	.	CASSPRRGRGTGELFF	TGTGCCAGCAGTCCCAGGCGGGGGAGAGGCACCGGGGAGCTGTTTTTT
TRBV19	.	TRBJ1-1	.	CASSIFGPNTEAFF	TGTGCCAGTAGTATATTTGGGCCGAACACTGAAGCTTTCTTT
TRBV7-9	TRBD1	TRBJ1-2	once	CASSLAGTGLMGGYTF	TGTGCCAGCAGCTTGGCCGGGACAGGGCTCATGGGAGGCTACACCTTC
TRBV4-1	.	TRBJ2-7	.	CASSQSRQASYEQYF	TGCGCCAGCAGCCAATCCCGACAGGCTTCATACGAGCAGTACTTC
TRBV15	.	TRBJ1-4	.	CATSRDLGSNEKLFF	TGTGCCACCAGCAGAGATCTTGGTTCCAATGAAAAACTGTTTTTT
TRBV6-1	TRBD1	TRBJ2-7	.	CASSDPTTGGEQYF	TGTGCCAGCAGTGACCCGACTACAGGGGGAGAGCAGTACTTC
TRBV30	TRBD2	TRBJ2-1	.	CAWIPGLAGGRQFF	TGTGCCTGGATCCCGGGACTAGCGGGGGGGAGGCAGTTCTTC
TRBV9	TRBD1	TRBJ1-2	.	CASNPGTGGSGYTF	TGTGCCAGCAACCCCGGGACAGGGGGCTCTGGCTACACCTTC
TRBV27	.	TRBJ1-1	.	CASRQGAEAFF	TGTGCCAGCAGACAAGGCGCTGAAGCTTTCTTT
TRBV4-1	TRBD2	TRBJ2-6	.	CASSQDRRAGSSGANVLTF	TGCGCCAGCAGCCAAGATCGGAGAGCGGGAAGCTCTGGGGCCAACGTCCTGACTTTC
TRBV3-1/TRBV3-2	.	TRBJ2-7	.	CASSQDPGYEQYF	TGTGCCAGCAGCCAAGACCCGGGATACGAGCAGTACTTC
TRBV30	.	TRBJ1-3	.	CAWTNISGNTIYF	TGTGCCTGGACTAACATATCTGGAAACACCATATATTTT
TRBV11-3	.	TRBJ2-2	.	CASSLGSRNTGELFF	TGTGCCAGCAGCCTAGGATCTAGGAACACCGGGGAGCTGTTTTTT
TRBV12-3/TRBV12-4	TRBD1	TRBJ1-2	.	CASSLQGAGGYTF	TGTGCCAGCAGCTTACAGGGGGCAGGTGGCTACACCTTC
TRBV30	.	TRBJ1-2	.	CAWSVGEAYGYTF	TGTGCCTGGAGTGTGGGAGAGGCCTATGGCTACACCTTC
TRBV11-2	.	TRBJ1-3	.	CASSLGYRGGNTIYF	TGTGCCAGCAGCTTAGGCTATAGAGGAGGAAACACCATATATTTT
TRBV6-1	TRBD2	TRBJ2-5	.	CASSEAGGEGKTQYF	TGTGCCAGCAGTGAAGCGGGCGGGGAGGGGAAGACCCAGTACTTC
TRBV21-1	.	TRBJ1-4	.	CASSTQPGQGASSTNEKLFF	TGTGCCAGCAGCACGCAACCGGGACAGGGGGCGTCCTCAACTAATGAAAAACTGTTTTTT
TRBV20-1	TRBD2	TRBJ2-3	.	CSASLELAGGQDTQYF	TGCAGTGCTAGTCTCGAACTAGCGGGGGGGCAAGATACGCAGTATTTT
TRBV3-1/TRBV3-2	.	TRBJ1-6	.	CASSPQGTQVNSPLHF	TGTGCCAGCAGCCCCCAGGGCACCCAAGTTAATTCACCCCTCCACTTT
TRBV15	.	TRBJ1-1	.	CATSRDLGLSTEAFF	TGTGCCACCAGCAGAGATCTCGGTCTCTCCACTGAAGCTTTCTTT
TRBV19	.	TRBJ1-2	.	CASSIDRWNYGYTF	TGTGCCAGTAGTATAGACAGGTGGAACTATGGCTACACCTTC